This entry features one T cell receptor (beta chain) sequence. This specimen belongs to a study of blood T cell repertoires in COVID-19. The overall study: Acute and convalescent COVID-19 samples came from the United States, Italy and Spain.

Method: immunoSEQ multiplex PCR; TCRdb's copy keeps in-frame clones and lacks some. The data hold about 410,000 clones, with about nine tenths observed a single time. Enrollees, about 18 to 90 years old, lived in some 24 US areas. Assignments of participants to cohorts depended upon their own reported clinical history. The study counted Cohort 3 donors as recovered given two negative PCRs, clearance, or symptom resolution. The CDR3 contains 15 residues. The J segment lost 10 bases and the V segment lost 5 bases, leaving 10 bases of the junction unmatched. Germline values: CDR1 LNHDA, CDR2 SQIVND (reference sequence).

The TCR originated in a man aged 18-30 years who had recovered from COVID-19. Input material: PBMCs or T cells enriched from blood (not recorded which). The chain links TRBV19 to TRBJ1-6; TRBD1 agrees at 8 bases. The CDR3 DNA is TGTGCCAGTAGTTCGACAGGGGAGTGGGGATCACCCCTCCACTTT. Its translation is CASSSTGEWGSPLHF.